This TCR beta chain originates from a study of T cell responses to AZD1222 COVID-19 vaccine. TCRdb keeps only in-frame clones here, not all; method: immunoSEQ multiplex PCR. Here the sample spans about 100,000 clones, about 89% being singletons. Trimming removed 4 bases from V and 4 bases from J; junction bases left unmatched: 4. Germline CDR1 LNHDA, CDR2 SQIVND (reference sequence). The CDR3 spans 16 residues. This rearrangement joins TRBV19 to TRBJ2-3; 14 nucleotides agree with TRBD2. The sequence was collected from an adult in good health. The sequencing here drew on peripheral blood, taken on day 0 of AZD1222 vaccination. CDR3 residues: CASSREGLAGADTQYF. In nucleotides, the CDR3 is TGTGCCAGTAGTAGAGAGGGACTAGCGGGAGCAGATACGCAGTATTTT.